This TCR beta chain was obtained from a study of graft-versus-host responses after intestinal transplantation. A remark on this clone: The antigen is undetermined.

Germline V lookup: CDR1 LGHNT, CDR2 FRNRAP. The CDR3 length is 17 residues. With 0 bases removed from V and 7 bases from J, the gap between germline ends came to 20 bases. The method was immunoSEQ multiplex PCR; TCRdb's version includes in-frame clones alone and lacks a portion of them. Of about 100,000 clones in the sample, roughly 84% were seen once. This rearrangement joins TRBV12-5 to TRBJ2-3; the D gene is possibly TRBD1 (5 bases). The receptor comes from a human donor who was the organ donor for an intestinal transplant. This specimen was unstimulated CD4+ T cells sorted from spleen or lymph node cells, taken before transplant. The CDR3 DNA follows: TGTGCTAGTGGTTTGGTAGAGGTGGCAGGGATTGTTTATACGCAGTATTTT. Its protein is CASGLVEVAGIVYTQYF.